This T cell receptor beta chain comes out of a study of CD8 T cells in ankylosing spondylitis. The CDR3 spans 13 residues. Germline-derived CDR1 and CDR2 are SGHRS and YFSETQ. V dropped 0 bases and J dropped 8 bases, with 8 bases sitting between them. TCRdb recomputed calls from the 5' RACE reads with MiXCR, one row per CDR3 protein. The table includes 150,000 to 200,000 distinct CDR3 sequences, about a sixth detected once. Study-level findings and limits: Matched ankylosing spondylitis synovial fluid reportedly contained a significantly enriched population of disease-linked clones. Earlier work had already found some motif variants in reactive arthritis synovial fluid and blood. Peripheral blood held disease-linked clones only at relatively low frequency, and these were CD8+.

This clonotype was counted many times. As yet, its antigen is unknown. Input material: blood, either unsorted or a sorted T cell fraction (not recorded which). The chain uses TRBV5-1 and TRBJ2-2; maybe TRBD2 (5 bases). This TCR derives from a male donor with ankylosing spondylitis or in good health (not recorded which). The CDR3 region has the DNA TGCGCCAGCAGCTTGGTTCCGGGAGGGGAGCTGTTTTTT. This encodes CASSLVPGGELFF.